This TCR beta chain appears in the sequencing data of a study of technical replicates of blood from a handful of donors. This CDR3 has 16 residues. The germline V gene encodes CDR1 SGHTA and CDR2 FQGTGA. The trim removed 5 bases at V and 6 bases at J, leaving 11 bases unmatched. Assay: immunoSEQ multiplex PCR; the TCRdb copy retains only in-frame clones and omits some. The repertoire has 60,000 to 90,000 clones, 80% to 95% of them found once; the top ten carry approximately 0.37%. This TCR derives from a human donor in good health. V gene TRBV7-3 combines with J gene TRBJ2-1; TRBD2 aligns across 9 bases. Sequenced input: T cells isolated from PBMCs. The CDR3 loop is CASSQESGRSFNEQFF. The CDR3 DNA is TGTGCCAGCAGCCAAGAGAGCGGGAGGAGCTTCAATGAGCAGTTCTTC.